This paragraph reports one T cell receptor (beta chain). Its specific antigen is unknown. No qualities accompany the bases; no much larger clone lies one base away. Relative to germline, V is 3 bases shorter and J is 1 base shorter, with 7 bases between their ends. Including the terminal cysteine and phenylalanine, the CDR3 comprises 13 residues. Only the CDR3 portion is preserved as DNA: 39 bases, with reading frame beginning at the first base. For CDR1 and CDR2, the germline V gene (reference sequence) lists LNHDA and SQIVND. The data belong to a study of OX40 agonist ivuxolimab in advanced cancers. The study in broad terms: Ivuxolimab was an agonistic, fully human IgG2 monoclonal antibody directed against OX40 (CD134), a costimulatory receptor. Intravenous ivuxolimab was administered to patients every 2 weeks at six dose levels: 0.01, 0.1, 0.3, 1.5, 3 and 10 mg/kg. Of the roughly 54 patients in dose escalation, about 20 had hepatocellular carcinoma, about 15 had melanoma, 9 had renal cell carcinoma and 9 had head and neck cancer. In the dose-escalation cohort, more than 80% of patients were male, and the mean age was roughly 60 years with a range of roughly 20 to 85. Patients were allowed to have had prior anti-PD-1, anti-PD-L1 or anti-CTLA-4 therapy, and 30% to 50% of the dose-escalation patients had previously received checkpoint inhibitors. Partial responses were achieved by three dose-escalation patients, of whom one had hepatocellular carcinoma and two had cutaneous melanoma. Peripheral TCRbeta sequencing aimed to test whether ivuxolimab altered TCR sequence diversity and caused clonal T-cell expansion. The paper describes the monotherapy dose-escalation part (N of about 54 patients) of the phase I trial of ivuxolimab. Study-wide findings and limitations: In partial responders in the 0.1-3.0 mg/kg groups, normalized peripheral clonal expansion was found to be among the lowest, especially among CD8+ T cells. Low levels of normalized T-cell clonal expansion were also seen in some nonresponding patients. After ivuxolimab, expanded clones were on average more numerous among CD8+ T cells than among CD4+ T cells. At doses of 0.1 to 3.0 mg/kg, clonal expansion of both CD4+ and CD8+ blood T cells was observed from baseline to week 6. The antigen specificity of the clonally expanded peripheral T cells was not determined.

The trial excluded patients who had a history of autoimmune disease or who were on systemic immunosuppression. Peripheral blood for TCR sequencing was drawn from every dose cohort at baseline, at cycle 4 day 1 and at cycle 7 day 1. The samples were taken from a phase I, first-in-human, multicenter, open-label dose-escalation trial of ivuxolimab. Adults with locally advanced or metastatic melanoma, renal cell carcinoma, hepatocellular carcinoma or head and neck squamous cell carcinoma were enrolled in the trial. Before TCR sequencing, CD4+ and CD8+ T cells were separately sorted from peripheral blood. To sequence the TCRbeta CDR3 region, genomic DNA was isolated from the sorted cells. The immunoSEQ Assay was used for sequencing of TCRbeta CDR3 regions. TCRdb provides this immuneACCESS table in a form limited to in-frame rearrangements. Some clones are lacking; in checked studies, under half of them reflect an unresolved V gene, and why the rest are absent is not known. The sample table holds 30,000 to 45,000 clones, of which 65% to 80% were seen once. The ten biggest clones cover around 10% of the sample.

Material: CD4+ or CD8+ T cells sorted from blood, obtained in a trial of the OX40 agonist ivuxolimab. This TCR was recovered from an adult with an advanced solid tumor such as melanoma, head and neck, liver or kidney cancer. The V and J genes are TRBV19 and TRBJ2-7; no confident D gene assignment can be made. The CDR3 reads CASSMWGSYEQYF. In nucleotide form, the sequence is TGTGCCAGTAGTATGTGGGGTTCCTACGAGCAGTACTTC. When the CDR3 is completed using the reference TRBV19 and TRBJ2-7 genes on either side, the full variable domain is DGGITQSPKYLFRKEGQNVTLSCEQNLNHDAMYWYRQDPGQGLRLIYYSQIVNDFQKGDIAEGYSVSREKKESFPLTVTSAQKNPTAFYLCASSMWGSYEQYFGPGTRLTVT.